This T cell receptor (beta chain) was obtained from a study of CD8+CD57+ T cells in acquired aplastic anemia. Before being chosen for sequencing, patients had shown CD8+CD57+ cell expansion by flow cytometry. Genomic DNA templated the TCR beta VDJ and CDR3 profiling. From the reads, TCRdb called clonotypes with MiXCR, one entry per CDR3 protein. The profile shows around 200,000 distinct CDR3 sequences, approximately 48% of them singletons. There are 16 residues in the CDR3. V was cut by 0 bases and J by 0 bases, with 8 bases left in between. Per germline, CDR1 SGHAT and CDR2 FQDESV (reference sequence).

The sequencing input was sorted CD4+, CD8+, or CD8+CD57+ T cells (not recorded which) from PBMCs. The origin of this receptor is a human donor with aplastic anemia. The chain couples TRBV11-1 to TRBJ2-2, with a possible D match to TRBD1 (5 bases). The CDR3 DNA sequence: TGTGCCAGCAGCTTAGCTGGGGCTACGAACACCGGGGAGCTGTTTTTT. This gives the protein CASSLAGATNTGELFF.